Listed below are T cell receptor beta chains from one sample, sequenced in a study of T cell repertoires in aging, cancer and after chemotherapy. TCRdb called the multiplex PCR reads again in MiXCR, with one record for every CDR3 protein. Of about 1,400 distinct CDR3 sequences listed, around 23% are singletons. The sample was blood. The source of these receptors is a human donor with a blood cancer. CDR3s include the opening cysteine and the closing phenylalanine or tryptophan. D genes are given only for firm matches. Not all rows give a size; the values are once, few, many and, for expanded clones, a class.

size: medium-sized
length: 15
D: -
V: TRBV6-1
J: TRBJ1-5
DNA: TGTGCCAGCAGTGACCGACACTTTAGCAATCAGCCCCAGCATTTT
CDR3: CASSDRHFSNQPQHF

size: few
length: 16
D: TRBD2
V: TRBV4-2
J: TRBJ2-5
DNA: TGTGCCAGCAGCCATCTAGCGGGCCTGGGTAAAGAGACCCAGTACTTC
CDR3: CASSHLAGLGKETQYF

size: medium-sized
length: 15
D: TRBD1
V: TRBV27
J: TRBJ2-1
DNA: TGTGCCAGCGCCAGGACAGGGGGCTCCTACAATGAGCAGTTCTTC
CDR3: CASARTGGSYNEQFF

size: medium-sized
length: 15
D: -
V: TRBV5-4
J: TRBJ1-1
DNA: TGTGCCAGCAGCCTAGGGAACAGGGCAACCACTGAAGCTTTCTTT
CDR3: CASSLGNRATTEAFF

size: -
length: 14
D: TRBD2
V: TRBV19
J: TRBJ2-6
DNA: TGTGCCAGTAAGGCCGGGGGGGGGGCCAACGTCCTGACTTTC
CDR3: CASKAGGGANVLTF

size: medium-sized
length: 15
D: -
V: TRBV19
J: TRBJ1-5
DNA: TGTGCCAGTAGCGGACAGACCTGGCAAGATCAGCCCCAGCATTTT
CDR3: CASSGQTWQDQPQHF

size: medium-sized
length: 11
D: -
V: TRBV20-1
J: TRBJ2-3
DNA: TGCAGTGCTAGAGGTGGGGATACGCAGTATTTT
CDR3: CSARGGDTQYF

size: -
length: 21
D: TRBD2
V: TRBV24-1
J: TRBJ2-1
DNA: TGTGCCACCAGTGATGCATTACAGGGAGGTCTAGCGGGAGGTGACTACAATAAGCAGTTCTTC
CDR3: CATSDALQGGLAGGDYNKQFF

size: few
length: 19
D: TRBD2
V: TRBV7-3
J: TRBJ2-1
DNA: TGTGCCTCCGGGGGGGGAGCGGGAGGCCAATTTAGCTCCTACAATGAGCAGTTCTTC
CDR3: CASGGGAGGQFSSYNEQFF

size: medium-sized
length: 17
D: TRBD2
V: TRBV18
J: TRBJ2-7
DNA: TGTGCCAGCTCACCCGCTGGGACTAGCGGTATCAGCCCCGAGCAGTACTTC
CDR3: CASSPAGTSGISPEQYF

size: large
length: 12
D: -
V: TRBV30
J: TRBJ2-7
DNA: TGTGCCTGGACGACAGGCGTCTACGAGCAGTACTTC
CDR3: CAWTTGVYEQYF

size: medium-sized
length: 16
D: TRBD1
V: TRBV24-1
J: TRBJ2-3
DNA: TGTGCCACCAGTGATTTCACAGGGGGGCCAAATCGGACGCAGTATTTT
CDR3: CATSDFTGGPNRTQYF

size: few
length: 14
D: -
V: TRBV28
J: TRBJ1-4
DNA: TGTGCCAGCAGCACCGGGACGGAAAATGAAAAACTGTTTTTT
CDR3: CASSTGTENEKLFF

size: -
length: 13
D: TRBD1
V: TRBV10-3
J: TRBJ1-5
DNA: TGTGCCATCAGCGGACAGGGGAAACAGCCCCAGCATTTT
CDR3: CAISGQGKQPQHF

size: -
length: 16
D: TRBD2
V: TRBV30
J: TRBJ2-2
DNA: TGTGCCTGGAGTGTAGGACTAGCGGAGAACACCGGGGAGCTGTTTTTT
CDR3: CAWSVGLAENTGELFF

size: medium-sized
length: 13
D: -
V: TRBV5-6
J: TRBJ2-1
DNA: TGTGCCAGCAGCCCATTGCCTCACAATGAGCAGTTCTTC
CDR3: CASSPLPHNEQFF

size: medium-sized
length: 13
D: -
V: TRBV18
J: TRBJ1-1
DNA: TGTGCCAGCTCGCAGGGACCTGTCACTGAAGCTTTCTTT
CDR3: CASSQGPVTEAFF

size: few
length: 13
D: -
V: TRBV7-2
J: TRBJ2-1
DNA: TGTGCCAGCAGCCCCCGGGCCTCCAATGAGCAGTTCTTC
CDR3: CASSPRASNEQFF

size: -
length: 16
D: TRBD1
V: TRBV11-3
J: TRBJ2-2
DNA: TGTGCCAGCAGCCGCTCCGGGACAGCGAACACCGGGGAGCTGTTTTTT
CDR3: CASSRSGTANTGELFF

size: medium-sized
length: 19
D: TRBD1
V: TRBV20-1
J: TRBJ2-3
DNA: TGCAGTGCCGAAAATGTGCGGGACAGGCTTTCCTCTAGCACAGATACGCAGTATTTT
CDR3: CSAENVRDRLSSSTDTQYF

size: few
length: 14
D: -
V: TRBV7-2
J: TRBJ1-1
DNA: TGTGCCAGCAGCTTCGGCCCCAGGGGCACTGAAGCTTTCTTT
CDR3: CASSFGPRGTEAFF

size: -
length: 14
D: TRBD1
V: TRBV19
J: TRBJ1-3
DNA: TGTGCCTCGACGGACAGGGGGCCGGGAAACACCATATATTTT
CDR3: CASTDRGPGNTIYF

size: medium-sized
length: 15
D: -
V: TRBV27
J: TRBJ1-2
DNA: TGTGCCAGCAGTCCCTCGGGGGGCGCATGGAATGGCTACACCTTC
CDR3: CASSPSGGAWNGYTF

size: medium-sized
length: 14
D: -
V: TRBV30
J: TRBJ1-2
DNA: TGTGCCTGGGGAACCAGTCCGCTTAACTATGGCTACACCTTC
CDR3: CAWGTSPLNYGYTF

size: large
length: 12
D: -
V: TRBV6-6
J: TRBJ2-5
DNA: TGTGCCAGCAGTTACTCGCGGGAGACCCAGTACTTC
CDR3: CASSYSRETQYF

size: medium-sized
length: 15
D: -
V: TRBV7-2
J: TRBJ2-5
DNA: TGTGCCAGCTGCCAGTCTGGGTCTAGCCAAGAGACCCAGTACTTC
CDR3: CASCQSGSSQETQYF

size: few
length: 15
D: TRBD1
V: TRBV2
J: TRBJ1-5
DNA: TGTGCCAGCAGTGTTGGACAGGTCGCCAATCAGCCCCAGCATTTT
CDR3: CASSVGQVANQPQHF

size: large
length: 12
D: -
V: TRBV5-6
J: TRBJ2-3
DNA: TGTGCCAGCAGCTTGTCGAGAGATACGCAGTATTTT
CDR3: CASSLSRDTQYF

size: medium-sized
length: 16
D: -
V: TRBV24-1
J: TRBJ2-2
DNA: TGTGCCACGGCAAGAGGGGCAGCAAGTAACACCGGGGAGCTGTTTTTT
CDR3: CATARGAASNTGELFF

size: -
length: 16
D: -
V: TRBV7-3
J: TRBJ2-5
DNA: TGTGCCAGCAGCTTAAGGAGCGGAAAGTACCAAGAGACCCAGTACTTC
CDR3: CASSLRSGKYQETQYF

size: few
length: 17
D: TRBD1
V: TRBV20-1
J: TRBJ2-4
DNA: TGCAGTGCTAGAGATCTCCGGACAGGGGTCTTCAAAAACATTCAGTACTTC
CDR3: CSARDLRTGVFKNIQYF

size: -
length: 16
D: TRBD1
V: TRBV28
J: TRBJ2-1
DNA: TGTGCCAGCAGTGCCCCTCGCGCAGGGGGTAGCGATGAGCAGTTCTTC
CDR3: CASSAPRAGGSDEQFF

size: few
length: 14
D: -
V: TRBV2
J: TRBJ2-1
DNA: TGTGCCACCCGGGGGGCCGGCGGCCGAGGTGAGCAGTTCTTC
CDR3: CATRGAGGRGEQFF

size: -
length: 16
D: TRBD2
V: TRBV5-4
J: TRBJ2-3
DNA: TGTGCCAGCAGCGCGACTAGCGTCGTTAGCACAGATACGCAGTATTTT
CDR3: CASSATSVVSTDTQYF

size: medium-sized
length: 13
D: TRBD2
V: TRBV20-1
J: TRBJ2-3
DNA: TGCAGTGCTAGAGTCCGAGGACTAGCCGCGCAGTATTTT
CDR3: CSARVRGLAAQYF

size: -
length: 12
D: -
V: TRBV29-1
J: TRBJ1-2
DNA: TGCAGCGTTCGCGGGGGTGACTATGGCTACACCTTC
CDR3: CSVRGGDYGYTF

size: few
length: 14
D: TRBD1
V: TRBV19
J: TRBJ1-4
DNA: TGTGCCAGTAGTATAGGACAGGGTGATGAAAAACTGTTTTTT
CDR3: CASSIGQGDEKLFF

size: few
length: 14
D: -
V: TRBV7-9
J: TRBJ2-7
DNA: TGTGCCAGCAGCCCTAGGGGGGGTTACCACGAGCAGTACTTC
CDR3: CASSPRGGYHEQYF

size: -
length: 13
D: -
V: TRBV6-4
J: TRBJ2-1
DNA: TGTGCCAGCAGTGAGGGCAACAACAATGAGCAGTTCTTC
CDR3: CASSEGNNNEQFF

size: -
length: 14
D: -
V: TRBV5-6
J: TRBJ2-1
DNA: TGCGCCAGCAGCTCTCCCGCGAACCACAATGAGCAGTTCTTC
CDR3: CASSSPANHNEQFF

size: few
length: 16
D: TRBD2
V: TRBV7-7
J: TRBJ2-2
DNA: TGTGCTAGCAGCTTATCACCAGCGGGAGACACCGGGGAGCTGTTTTTT
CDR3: CASSLSPAGDTGELFF